This T cell receptor (beta chain) came from a study of blood T cell repertoires in COVID-19. There are 14 residues in the CDR3. V lost 4 bases and J lost 10, with 17 bases in between. Looked up from germline, CDR1 is SGHDT and CDR2 is YYEEEE. Per the authors' pipeline: Reference gene primer amplification yielded estimated nucleated cell counts. Method: immunoSEQ multiplex PCR; TCRdb's copy keeps in-frame clones and lacks some. The DNA gave D and trimming, while V, J and clone size come from that table. This sample has 130,000 to 150,000 clones; 75% to 90% occur once, and the top ten carry around 6.1%.

The source material was peripheral blood. This chain uses TRBV5-6 with TRBJ1-4; D perhaps matches TRBD1 (5 bases). The TCR sequence derives from a man aged 80 or over with acute or convalescent COVID-19. The CDR3 spells CASSIQGALGKLFF. Here the CDR3 DNA reads TGTGCCAGCAGCATACAAGGGGCTCTCGGAAAACTGTTTTTT.